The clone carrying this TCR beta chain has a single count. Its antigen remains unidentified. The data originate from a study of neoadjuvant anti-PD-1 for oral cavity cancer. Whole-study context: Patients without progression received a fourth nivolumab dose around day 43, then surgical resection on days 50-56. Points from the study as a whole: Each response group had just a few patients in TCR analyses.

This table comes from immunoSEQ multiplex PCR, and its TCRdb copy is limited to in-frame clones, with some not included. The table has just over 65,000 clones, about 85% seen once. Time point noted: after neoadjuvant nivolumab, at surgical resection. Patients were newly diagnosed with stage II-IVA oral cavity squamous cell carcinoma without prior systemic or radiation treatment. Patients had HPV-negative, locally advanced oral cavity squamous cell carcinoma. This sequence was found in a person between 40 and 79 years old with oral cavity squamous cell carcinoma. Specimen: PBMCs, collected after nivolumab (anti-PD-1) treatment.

The DNA of the CDR3 is TGTGCCAGCAGCCCCGAGGGGGGAGGGGAAGAGACCCAGTACTTC. This sequence encodes CASSPEGGGEETQYF. This rearrangement joins TRBV13 to TRBJ2-5; a weak D match, TRBD2 (7 bases). Between the trimmed V and J ends, which lost 5 bases and 3 bases, there was a span of 16 bases. The CDR3 runs to 15 residues. Germline V gene lookup returns CDR1 PRHDT and CDR2 FYEKMQ (reference sequence).